This T cell receptor (beta chain) was sequenced in a study of beta chain features in type 1 diabetes. Study-wide results and limits: Shorter TCRB CDR3s, moderately but significantly so, were found in Type 1 diabetes patients in all four CD4+ subsets.

As for this clone: No antigen is known for it.

Losses at the gene ends were 4 bases for V and 6 bases for J; bases not matched to a gene: 8. CDR1 is SGHRS and CDR2 is YFSETQ in the germline V gene. CDR3 length: 15 amino acids. The sequenced template was cDNA made from the entire isolated RNA. Generated by immunoSEQ multiplex PCR, the TCRdb table keeps only in-frame clones and is missing some. The sample includes about 390,000 clones, 8.5% to 10% seen only once; the top ten take less than 0.65%. Sequencing was done on a sample of central memory CD4+ T cells from blood. The chain links TRBV5-1 to TRBJ1-5; 9 nucleotides align to TRBD1. This sequence originates from a man between 25 and 39 years old with type 1 diabetes. In nucleotides, the CDR3 is TGCGCCAGCAGCCAAGGGACAGGGCGAGGTCAGCCCCAGCATTTT. It encodes CASSQGTGRGQPQHF.